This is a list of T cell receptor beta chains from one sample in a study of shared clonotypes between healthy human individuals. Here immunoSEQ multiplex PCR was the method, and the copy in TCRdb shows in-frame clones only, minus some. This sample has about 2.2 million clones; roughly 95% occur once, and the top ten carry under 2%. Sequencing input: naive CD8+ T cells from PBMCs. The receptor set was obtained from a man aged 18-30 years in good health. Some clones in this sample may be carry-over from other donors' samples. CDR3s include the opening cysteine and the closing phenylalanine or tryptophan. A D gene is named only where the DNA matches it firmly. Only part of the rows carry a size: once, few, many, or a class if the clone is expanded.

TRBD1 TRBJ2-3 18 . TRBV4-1 TGCGCCAGCAGCCAAGGGACAGGTCTACAGAGCAACACAGATACGCAGTATTTT CASSQGTGLQSNTDTQYF
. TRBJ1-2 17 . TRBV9 TGTGCCAGCAGCGTATCCCCATCCAAGGACAGCGACTATGGCTACACCTTC CASSVSPSKDSDYGYTF
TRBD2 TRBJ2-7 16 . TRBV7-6 TGTGCCAGCAGCTTATCATTGGGACTAGCGGGAGACGAGCAGTACTTC CASSLSLGLAGDEQYF
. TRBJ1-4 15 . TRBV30 TGTGCCTGGGGGGCAGGGGCGCACGTTTGGGAAAAACTGTTTTTT CAWGAGAHVWEKLFF
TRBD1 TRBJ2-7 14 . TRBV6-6 TGTGCCAGTATGGTCTGGGACAGGGATGGCGAGCAGTACTTC CASMVWDRDGEQYF
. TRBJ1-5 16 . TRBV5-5 TGTGCCAGCAGCCCATGGGACCCAAATAGCAATCAGCCCCAGCATTTT CASSPWDPNSNQPQHF
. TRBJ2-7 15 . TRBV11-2 TGTGCCAGCAGCTTCGGGTATTCGGTCTCCTACGAGCAGTACTTC CASSFGYSVSYEQYF
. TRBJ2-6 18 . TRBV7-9 TGTGCCAGCAGCTTAGTCGGCTGGGGGGCCTCTGGGGCCAACGTCCTGACTTTC CASSLVGWGASGANVLTF
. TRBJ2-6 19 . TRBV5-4 TGTGCCAGCAGCCGGACCCCTCCCCGGGAGTACGACGGGGCCAACGTCCTGACTTTC CASSRTPPREYDGANVLTF
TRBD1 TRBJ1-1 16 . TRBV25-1 TGTGCCAGCAGTGTGGGGACAGCCCTATTTTATACTGAAGCTTTCTTT CASSVGTALFYTEAFF
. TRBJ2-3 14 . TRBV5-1 TGCGCCAGCAGCTTGGCCAAGGCGGCAGATACGCAGTATTTT CASSLAKAADTQYF
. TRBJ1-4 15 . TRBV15 TGTGCCACCAGCAGCCGAGGGTGGACTAATGAAAAACTGTTTTTT CATSSRGWTNEKLFF
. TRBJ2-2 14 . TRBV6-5 TGTGCCAGCAGTTCCCGGGGGCGCCCCGGGGAGCTGTTTTTT CASSSRGRPGELFF
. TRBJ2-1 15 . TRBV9 TGTGCCAGCAGCGGAGGGGGGAGCTCCTACAATGAGCAGTTCTTC CASSGGGSSYNEQFF
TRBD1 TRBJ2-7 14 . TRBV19 TGTGCCAGTAGTATAGGAGACAGGGCGCACGAGCAGTACTTC CASSIGDRAHEQYF
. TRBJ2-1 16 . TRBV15 TGTGCCACCAGCAGACAACCTAGGGAGGTCCACAATGAGCAGTTCTTC CATSRQPREVHNEQFF
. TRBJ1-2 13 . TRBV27 TGTGCCAGCAGTTTATCGGGTGCCTATGGCTACACCTTC CASSLSGAYGYTF
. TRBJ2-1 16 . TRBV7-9 TGTGCCAGCAGCCCTCGGACGGAGAGGGTAATCGATGAGCAGTTCTTC CASSPRTERVIDEQFF
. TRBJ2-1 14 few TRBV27 TGTGCCAGCTCTCCAGGGGGGTCCTACAATGAGCAGTTCTTC CASSPGGSYNEQFF
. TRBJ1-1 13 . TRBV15 TGTGCCACCAGCAGAAGGGGGAACACTGAAGCTTTCTTT CATSRRGNTEAFF
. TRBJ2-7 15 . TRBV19 TGTGCCAGTAGTATGAGCCAAGGAAGGGAAAACGAGCAGTACTTC CASSMSQGRENEQYF
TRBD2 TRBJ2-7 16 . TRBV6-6 TGTGCCAGCAGACGTACGGGACTAGCGGGAGTGTACGAGCAGTACTTC CASRRTGLAGVYEQYF
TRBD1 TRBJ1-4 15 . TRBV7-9 TGTGCCAGCAGCCATCGGGACAGCAGTAATGAAAAACTGTTTTTT CASSHRDSSNEKLFF